These T cell receptor beta chains were read from a single sample in a study of T cell repertoires in ileal Crohn's disease. TCRdb's table, derived via immunoSEQ multiplex PCR, lists solely in-frame clones and lacks some. The repertoire holds around 16,000 clones, with 90% to 95% as singletons. Sequencing was carried out using ileal tissue. All receptors derive from an adult with Crohn's disease. Each CDR3 is given with its conserved first and last residue. The order of the fields is clone size, D gene, V gene, J gene, CDR3 DNA, CDR3 protein. The D gene is left open where the match is weak. Clone size is given for some rows only: seen once, a few or many times, or a class if the clone is expanded.

>-|-|TRBV4-2|TRBJ1-2
TGTGCCAGCAGCCAAGAGAGCCGGGTGATTGCTGGCTACACCTTC
CASSQESRVIAGYTF
>few|TRBD1|TRBV2|TRBJ1-5
TGTGCCAGCAGGCCCGGGACAGGGGACAATCAGCCCCAGCATTTT
CASRPGTGDNQPQHF
>-|TRBD1|TRBV19|TRBJ2-3
TGTGCCAGTAGTATGGACAGAGCCAGGGGGACGCAGTATTTT
CASSMDRARGTQYF
>-|-|TRBV7-2|TRBJ1-5
TGTGCCAGCAGCTTAAGGCCAGGATATAGCAATCAGCCCCAGCATTTT
CASSLRPGYSNQPQHF
>-|TRBD1|TRBV7-2|TRBJ2-7
TGTGCCAGCAGCTTAGGGGACAGGGGACCCTACGAGCAGTACTTC
CASSLGDRGPYEQYF
>-|-|TRBV4-3|TRBJ1-3
TGCGCCAGCAGCCAAGATAGGAACACGGAGCGGGTATATTTT
CASSQDRNTERVYF
>-|-|TRBV7-9|TRBJ1-1
TGTGCCAGCAGCGAGGGCCCTGAAGCTTTCTTT
CASSEGPEAFF
>-|TRBD1|TRBV6-1|TRBJ1-4
TGTGCCAGCAGTGAAGCGCAAGGGACAGGGGGCGAAAAACTGTTTTTT
CASSEAQGTGGEKLFF
>-|TRBD2|TRBV6-5|TRBJ2-2
TGTGCCAGCAGTGCGGGGGGCGGGGAGCTGTTTTTT
CASSAGGGELFF
>-|TRBD1|TRBV2|TRBJ2-2
TGTGCCAGCAGTCCTCTGGGACAGGGGAACACCGGGGAGCTGTTTTTT
CASSPLGQGNTGELFF